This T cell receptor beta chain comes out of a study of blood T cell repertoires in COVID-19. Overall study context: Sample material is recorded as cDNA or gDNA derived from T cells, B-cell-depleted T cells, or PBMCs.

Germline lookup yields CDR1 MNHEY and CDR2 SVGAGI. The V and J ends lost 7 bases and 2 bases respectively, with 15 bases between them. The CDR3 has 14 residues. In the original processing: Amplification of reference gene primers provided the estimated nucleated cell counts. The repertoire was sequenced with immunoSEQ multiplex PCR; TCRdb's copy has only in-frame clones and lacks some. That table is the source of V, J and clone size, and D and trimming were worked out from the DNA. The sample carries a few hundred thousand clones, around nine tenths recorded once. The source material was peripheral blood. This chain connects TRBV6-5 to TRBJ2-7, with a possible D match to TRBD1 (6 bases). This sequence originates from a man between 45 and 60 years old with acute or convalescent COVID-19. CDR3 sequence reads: CASTVRGGTYEQYF. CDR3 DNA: TGTGCCAGCACCGTCAGGGGCGGAACCTACGAGCAGTACTTC.